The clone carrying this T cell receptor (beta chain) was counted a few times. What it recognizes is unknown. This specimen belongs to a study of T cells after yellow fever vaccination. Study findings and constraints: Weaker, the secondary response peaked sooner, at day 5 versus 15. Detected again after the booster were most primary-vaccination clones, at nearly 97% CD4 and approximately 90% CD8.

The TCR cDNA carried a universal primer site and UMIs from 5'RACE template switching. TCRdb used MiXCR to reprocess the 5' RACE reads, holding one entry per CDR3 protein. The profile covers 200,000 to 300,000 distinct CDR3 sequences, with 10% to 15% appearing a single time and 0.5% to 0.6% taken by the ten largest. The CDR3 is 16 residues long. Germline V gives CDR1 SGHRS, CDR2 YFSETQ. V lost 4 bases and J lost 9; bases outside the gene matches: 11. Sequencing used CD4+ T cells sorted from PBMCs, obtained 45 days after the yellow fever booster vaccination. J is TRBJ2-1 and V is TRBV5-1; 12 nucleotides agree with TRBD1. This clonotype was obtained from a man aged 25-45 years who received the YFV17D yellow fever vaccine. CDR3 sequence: CASSPSGQGARSEQFF. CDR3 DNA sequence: TGCGCCAGCAGCCCCTCGGGACAGGGGGCTAGGAGTGAGCAGTTCTTC.